These 22 T cell receptor beta chains originate from one sample sequenced in a study of blood T cell repertoires in COVID-19. The table came from immunoSEQ multiplex PCR; TCRdb's copy has only in-frame clones and leaves some out. The data show about 29,000 clones, around 89% seen once. Sequenced sample: peripheral blood. All receptors come from a human donor in a cohort sampled during active COVID-19.

The rearrangement links TRBV7-8 to TRBJ2-5; the match to TRBD2 covers 9 bases. CDR1 and CDR2 from the germline V gene are SGHVS and FQNEAQ. The V gene end was trimmed by 5 bases and the J gene end by 9 bases; junction bases not matched to a gene: 13. This CDR3 has 15 amino acids. The CDR3 spells CASSPWASGEAAQYF. In nucleotides, the CDR3 is TGTGCCAGCAGCCCCTGGGCTAGCGGGGAAGCGGCCCAGTACTTC.

This rearrangement joins TRBV10-3 to TRBJ2-5; 11 nucleotides match TRBD2. J gave up 5 bases and V 4 bases, and 6 bases lay outside the gene matches. The CDR3 covers 15 residues. Per the germline V gene, CDR1 is ENHRY and CDR2 is SYGVKD. For the CDR3, the DNA is TGTGCCATCAGTGCCTCTAGCGGGGGGAGGGAGACCCAGTACTTC. This sequence encodes CAISASSGGRETQYF.

CDR3 sequence (DNA): TGTGCCAGCAGCCCCAGCGGCAATCAGCCCCAGCATTTT. Its translation is CASSPSGNQPQHF. The V and J genes are TRBV5-6 and TRBJ1-5; D is undetermined. V shed 4 bases and J shed 2 bases, with 7 bases lying between them. Per germline, CDR1 SGHDT and CDR2 YYEEEE. CDR3 size: 13 residues.

The chain has TRBV6-6 and TRBJ1-5; TRBD1 matches at 7 bases. The trim removed 6 bases at V and 6 bases at J, leaving 2 bases unmatched. The CDR3 consists of 12 residues. CDR1 MNHNY and CDR2 SVGAGI come from the germline V gene (reference sequence). The chain's CDR3 is CASSTGVQPQHF. In DNA, the CDR3 is TGTGCCAGCAGCACAGGGGTTCAGCCCCAGCATTTT.

This sequence joins TRBV10-1 and TRBJ1-6, with unresolved D. This CDR3 comprises 16 residues. V dropped 6 bases and J dropped 0 bases, with 12 bases sitting between them. The germline gives CDR1 WNHNN, CDR2 SYGVQD (reference sequence). The CDR3 bases are TGCGCCAGCAGAGGACGGGATAGCTCCTATAATTCACCCCTCCACTTT. This gives the protein CASRGRDSSYNSPLHF.

In DNA, the CDR3 is TGTGCCAGTAACCGGGACAGGGTTTACAATGAGCAGTTCTTC. Encoded protein: CASNRDRVYNEQFF. The V gene is TRBV19, the J gene TRBJ2-1, with 9 bases matching TRBD1. The V and J ends lost 7 bases and 4 bases, in that order; junction bases with no gene match: 5. Germline assignment: CDR1 LNHDA and CDR2 SQIVND (reference sequence). The CDR3 length is 14 residues.

The chain has TRBV2 and TRBJ2-2, with D perhaps matching TRBD1 (6 bases). CDR3 length: 15 residues. V gave up 7 bases and J gave up 3 bases, with 15 bases separating them. Germline CDR1 reads SNHLY; CDR2 reads FYNNEI. The DNA for the CDR3 is TGTGCCAGCATAAAAGGACAGACAGACACCGGGGAGCTGTTTTTT. This gives the protein CASIKGQTDTGELFF.

V and J are TRBV5-1 and TRBJ2-3; 11 bases match TRBD2. Germline V gene data show CDR1 as SGHRS and CDR2 as YFSETQ. The CDR3 is 15 residues long. J lost 6 bases, V lost 2 bases, and 5 bases had no gene match. The CDR3 protein is CASSFSGGAGDTQYF. CDR3 nucleotide sequence: TGCGCCAGCAGCTTTAGCGGGGGGGCCGGGGATACGCAGTATTTT.

V usage is TRBV3-1 (or the pseudogene TRBV3-2) and J usage is TRBJ1-6; D is unclear. Germline assignment: CDR1 LGHDT and CDR2 YNNKEL (reference sequence). CDR3 length: 13 residues. The V end was cut by 4 bases, the J end by 11 bases, with 12 bases between. CDR3 loop: CASSPSSAPPLHF. Written as DNA, the CDR3 is TGTGCCAGCAGCCCCTCCAGCGCCCCACCCCTCCACTTT.

This clone was recorded only once. The chain carries TRBV9 and TRBJ2-6; no clear D. V was shortened by 4 bases and J by 1 base, with 6 bases between the two germline ends. The CDR3 sequence is 14 residues long. Per germline, CDR1 SGDLS and CDR2 YYNGEE. The DNA of the CDR3 is TGTGCCAGCAGCCCATCATCTGGGGCCAACGTCCTGACTTTC. It specifies CASSPSSGANVLTF.

This chain connects TRBV27 to TRBJ1-5; a possible D gene is TRBD1 (6 bases). There are 16 residues in the CDR3. V lost 3 bases and J lost 3, with 15 bases in between. Per the germline V gene, CDR1 is MNHEY and CDR2 is SMNVEV (reference sequence). CDR3 nucleotide sequence: TGTGCCAGCAGTTTGGGGACACCCACTTACAATCAGCCCCAGCATTTT. It translates to CASSLGTPTYNQPQHF.

The chain recombines TRBV19 with TRBJ1-2; 9 nucleotides agree with TRBD1. This CDR3 spans 13 amino acids. Per the germline V gene, CDR1 is LNHDA and CDR2 is SQIVND (reference sequence). The ends lost 3 bases at V and 8 bases at J; junction bases unmatched: 4. CDR3 protein: CASSMRTGVGYTF. The CDR3 region has the DNA TGTGCCAGTAGTATGCGGACAGGGGTAGGCTACACCTTC.

CDR3 sequence reads: CAGGIGTFSGNTIYF. The DNA for the CDR3 is TGTGCCGGAGGAATCGGGACTTTTTCTGGAAACACCATATATTTT. V usage is TRBV6-5 and J usage is TRBJ1-3; TRBD1 is a possible D gene (5 bases). The CDR3 has 15 amino acids. With 11 bases removed from V and 1 base from J, the gap between germline ends came to 18 bases. CDR1 is MNHEY and CDR2 is SVGAGI in the germline V gene.

The CDR3 loop is CASSLTLLTQDTQYF. For the CDR3, the DNA is TGTGCCAGCAGCTTAACCCTCCTAACTCAAGATACGCAGTATTTT. The J gene is TRBJ2-3, the V gene TRBV5-6; D unresolved. There are 15 residues in the CDR3. Deletions cut 2 bases from V and 5 bases from J, with 15 bases between. CDR1 and CDR2 from the germline V gene are SGHDT and YYEEEE. Complete variable domain (other parts from reference TRBV5-6 and TRBJ2-3): DAGVTQSPTHLIKTRGQQVTLRCSPKSGHDTVSWYQQALGQGPQFIFQYYEEEERQRGNFPDRFSGHQFPNYSSELNVNALLLGDSALYLCASSLTLLTQDTQYFGPGTRLTVL.

The chain links TRBV15 to TRBJ2-1, with D possibly being TRBD2 (6 bases). Trimming removed 3 bases at V and 6 bases at J, with 21 bases between. CDR1 and CDR2 from the germline V gene are LNHNV and YYDKDF (reference sequence). The length of the CDR3 is 17 residues. CDR3 protein: CATSSNAAGPGGNEQFF. For the CDR3, the DNA is TGTGCCACCAGCAGTAATGCAGCGGGCCCTGGGGGCAATGAGCAGTTCTTC.

The chain recombines TRBV5-1 with TRBJ1-1; the D gene is possibly TRBD1 (6 bases). Trimming removed 4 bases at V and 2 bases at J, with 12 bases between. This CDR3 spans 14 amino acids. Germline CDR1 reads SGHRS; CDR2 reads YFSETQ. DNA of the CDR3: TGCGCCAGCAGCCTGGACAGTGTTAACACTGAAGCTTTCTTT. The encoded protein is CASSLDSVNTEAFF. Drawing the rest from reference TRBV5-1 and TRBJ1-1, the complete variable domain is KAGVTQTPRYLIKTRGQQVTLSCSPISGHRSVSWYQQTPGQGLQFLFEYFSETQRNKGNFPGRFSGRQFSNSRSEMNVSTLELGDSALYLCASSLDSVNTEAFFGQGTRLTVV.

The chain links TRBV4-2 to TRBJ1-3; 7 positions match TRBD1. Germline CDR1 reads LGHNA; CDR2 reads YNFKEQ. J was trimmed by 0 bases and V by 0 bases; bases with no gene match: 2. The CDR3 is made up of 16 amino acids. CDR3 DNA sequence: TGTGCCAGCAGCCAAGATCCAGGGGGCTCTGGAAACACCATATATTTT. It translates to CASSQDPGGSGNTIYF.

The chain links TRBV18 to TRBJ1-1, with 7 bases fitting TRBD1. This CDR3 region has 18 residues. V trimming: 4 bases; J trimming: 2 bases; junction bases outside the gene matches: 16. Germline V lookup: CDR1 KGHSH, CDR2 LQKENI. The CDR3 here is CASSLYSGTDNFNTEAFF. The CDR3 coding sequence is TGTGCCAGCTCACTTTACTCCGGGACAGACAATTTCAACACTGAAGCTTTCTTT.

Written as DNA, the CDR3 is TGTGCCAGCAGCCTTATACCCGGGGGAAGCAACACTGAAGCTTTCTTT. It yields the protein CASSLIPGGSNTEAFF. The V gene is TRBV3-1 (or the pseudogene TRBV3-2), the J gene TRBJ1-1; tentative D call: TRBD1 (5 bases). The germline gives CDR1 LGHDT, CDR2 YNNKEL (reference sequence). The CDR3 contains 16 residues. V lost 4 bases and J lost 2, with 17 bases in between.

The chain carries TRBV7-6 and TRBJ2-2, with D possibly being TRBD1 (6 bases). This CDR3 is built from 15 residues. Germline V lookup: CDR1 SGHVS, CDR2 FNYEAQ. Trimming left V 1 base short and J 6 bases short, with 12 bases between. The CDR3 DNA sequence: TGTGCCAGCAGCTTAGGAGGGACAAACGCCGGGGAGCTGTTTTTT. This encodes CASSLGGTNAGELFF.

V gene TRBV10-3 combines with J gene TRBJ2-7; 12 bases agree with TRBD2. The length of the CDR3 is 17 residues. Losses at the gene ends were 4 bases for V and 0 bases for J; bases not matched to a gene: 7. Germline CDR1 reads ENHRY; CDR2 reads SYGVKD. Here the CDR3 reads CAISGTSGDRSSYEQYF. The CDR3 DNA reads TGTGCCATCAGTGGGACTAGCGGGGATAGGAGCTCCTACGAGCAGTACTTC.

The V and J genes are TRBV7-6 and TRBJ2-7; 7 nucleotides line up with TRBD1. Germline loops: CDR1 SGHVS, CDR2 FNYEAQ. The CDR3 totals 15 residues. Trimming took 4 bases from V and 0 from J; bases not matched to a gene: 6. In DNA form, the CDR3 reads TGTGCCAGCAGCTGGACAGGTCTATACTCCTACGAGCAGTACTTC. It encodes CASSWTGLYSYEQYF.